Listed below are T cell receptor beta chains from one sample, sequenced in a study of tumor and adjacent non-tumor tissue in lung cancer. TCRdb processed the multiplex PCR reads anew with MiXCR; each CDR3 protein has one entry. The profile shows approximately 140,000 distinct CDR3 sequences, around two thirds of them singletons. The material sequenced was lung tumor tissue. Receptors were obtained from a man in his 60s with small cell lung cancer. The CDR3 runs from the conserved cysteine through the conserved F or W.

>TRBV11-2|TRBJ2-3
CASSLSLAYRQYF
>TRBV12-5|TRBJ2-3
CASGLGGSTDTQYF
>TRBV6-5|TRBJ1-6
CTSSYAGRPNSPLHF
>TRBV4-1|TRBJ1-5
CASSQEVGGGSQPQHF
>TRBV28|TRBJ2-1
CASIINYNEQFF
>TRBV5-6|TRBJ1-2
CASSYRGTGINYGYTF
>TRBV29-1|TRBJ2-4
CSVGNRANIHHF
>TRBV11-2|TRBJ2-3
CTSSPSGIGLSDTQYF
>TRBV11-2|TRBJ2-7
CASSLRTSRNEYYEQYF
>TRBV4-1|TRBJ1-5
CASSKQIGYDQPQHF
>TRBV11-2|TRBJ2-1
CDSSFSWVNSYNEQFF
>TRBV11-2|TRBJ2-3
CASSFGGRVTDTQYF
>TRBV11-3|TRBJ2-7
CASGSNRGPSYEQYF
>TRBV20-1|TRBJ2-1
CTARDPKKTEQSF
>TRBV20-1|TRBJ2-7
CSARSQEAGREYEQYF
>TRBV20-1|TRBJ2-5
CSARDAILAHHETQYF
>TRBV29-1|TRBJ2-3
CSVEEARDMQYF
>TRBV5-4|TRBJ2-3
CASSLAEGLLDTQFF
>TRBV24-1|TRBJ2-1
CTTSDRGDRGFREQFF
>TRBV29-1|TRBJ1-2
CSVGQGRTYGYTF
>TRBV29-1|TRBJ1-1
CSVQGGTEAFF
>TRBV12-3/TRBV12-4|TRBJ2-2
CATSPGTSVSGELFF
>TRBV29-1|TRBJ2-1
CSVVLQSLASNEQFF
>TRBV11-3|TRBJ2-1
CASRTGNEQFF
>TRBV4-1|TRBJ1-4
CASSQASSGRYNEKLFF
>TRBV29-1|TRBJ2-5
CSAERGTETQYF
>TRBV6-9|TRBJ1-1
CASGKAFF
>TRBV5-1|TRBJ2-7
CASSLKAGTGSYEQYF
>TRBV12-3/TRBV12-4|TRBJ2-5
CASTLKRIEETQYF
>TRBV5-6|TRBJ2-1
CTSSLAASGSREQSF
>TRBV6-2/TRBV6-3|TRBJ2-3
CASSYSRSLWRIPDTQYF
>TRBV28|TRBJ2-3
CAGSYRGTDTQYF
>TRBV29-1|TRBJ2-1
CSDLRPSYNEQFF
>TRBV4-1|TRBJ2-7
CASSHWTGRGNEQYF
>TRBV6-6|TRBJ1-1
CASKKMRDTEAFF
>TRBV29-1|TRBJ2-3
CSVVISITGHTSTDTQYF
>TRBV6-6|TRBJ1-2
CASSTNYGYTF
>TRBV29-1|TRBJ2-1
CSATGGTGIYGEQFF
>TRBV11-2|TRBJ2-5
CASRFVGLAGEGETEYF